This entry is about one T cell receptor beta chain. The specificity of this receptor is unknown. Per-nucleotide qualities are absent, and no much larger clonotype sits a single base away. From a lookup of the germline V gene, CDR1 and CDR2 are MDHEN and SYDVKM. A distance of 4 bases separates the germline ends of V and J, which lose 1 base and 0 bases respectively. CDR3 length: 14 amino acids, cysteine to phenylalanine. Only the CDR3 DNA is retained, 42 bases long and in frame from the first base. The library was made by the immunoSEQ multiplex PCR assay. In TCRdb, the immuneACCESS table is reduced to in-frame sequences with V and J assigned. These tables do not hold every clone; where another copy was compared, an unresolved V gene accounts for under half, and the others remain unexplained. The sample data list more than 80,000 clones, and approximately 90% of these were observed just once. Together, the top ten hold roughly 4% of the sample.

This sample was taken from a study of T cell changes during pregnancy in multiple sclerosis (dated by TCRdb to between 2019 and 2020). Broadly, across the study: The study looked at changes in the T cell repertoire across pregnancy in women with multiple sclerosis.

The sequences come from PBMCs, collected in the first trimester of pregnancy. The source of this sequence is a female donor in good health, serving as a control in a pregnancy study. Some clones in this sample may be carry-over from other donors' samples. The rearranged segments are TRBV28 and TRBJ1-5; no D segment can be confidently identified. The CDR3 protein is CASSLSGSNQPQHF. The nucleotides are TGTGCCAGCAGTTTATCAGGTAGCAATCAGCCCCAGCATTTT.